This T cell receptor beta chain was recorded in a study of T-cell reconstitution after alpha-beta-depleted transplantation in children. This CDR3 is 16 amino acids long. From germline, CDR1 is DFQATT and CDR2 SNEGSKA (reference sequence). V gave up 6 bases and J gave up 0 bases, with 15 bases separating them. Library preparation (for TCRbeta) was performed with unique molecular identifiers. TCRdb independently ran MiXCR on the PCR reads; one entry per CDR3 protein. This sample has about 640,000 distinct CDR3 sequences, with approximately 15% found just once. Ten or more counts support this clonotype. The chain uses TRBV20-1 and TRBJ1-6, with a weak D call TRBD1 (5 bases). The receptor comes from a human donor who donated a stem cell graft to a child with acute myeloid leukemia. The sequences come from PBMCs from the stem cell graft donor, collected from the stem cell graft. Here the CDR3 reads CSARVRGSSYNSPLHF. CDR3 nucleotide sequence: TGCAGTGCGCGCGTAAGGGGTAGCTCCTATAATTCACCCCTCCACTTT.